The TCR beta chain under discussion was sequenced for a study of shared T cell receptors in the human thymus. Germline V gene lookup returns CDR1 MNHNY and CDR2 SVGAGI (reference sequence). V was pared by 5 bases and J by 5 bases, with 22 bases between. This CDR3 spans 16 amino acids. The method was immunoSEQ multiplex PCR; TCRdb's version includes in-frame clones alone and lacks a portion of them. The sample consists of hundreds of thousands of clones, around 78% of them appearing once. The sample was also reused in another study, on human thymus T cells. From that study: An apparent bias in V and J gene usage was seen in thymic and blood repertoires.

The sequenced sample was thymocytes. The clonotype originates from a boy younger than two with a congenital heart defect. The chain uses TRBV6-6 and TRBJ2-7, with D perhaps matching TRBD1 (5 bases). Here the CDR3 reads CASSHPDISGVDEQYF. The DNA of the CDR3 is TGTGCCAGCAGTCACCCGGACATCTCGGGCGTGGACGAGCAGTACTTC.